The present entry profiles one T cell receptor beta chain with its context. The length of the CDR3 is 16 residues. The germline CDR1 and CDR2 sequences are LNHNV and YYDKDF (reference sequence). The V and J ends lost 5 bases and 8 bases, in that order; junction bases with no gene match: 15. These data come from a study of cytomegalovirus exposure and HLA in healthy donors. Use of 60 Vbeta and 13 Jbeta primers characterized the PCR. TCRdb's table, derived via immunoSEQ multiplex PCR, lists solely in-frame clones and lacks some. The listing records 130,000 or so clones. V gene TRBV15 combines with J gene TRBJ2-1; 7 bases map to TRBD2. The receptor's source is a woman aged 18-29 years in good health and CMV-seronegative. The sequenced material came from PBMCs. CDR3 amino acids: CATSPLPREDVHEQFF. The DNA for the CDR3 is TGTGCCACCAGCCCCCTTCCCCGGGAGGACGTCCATGAGCAGTTCTTC.